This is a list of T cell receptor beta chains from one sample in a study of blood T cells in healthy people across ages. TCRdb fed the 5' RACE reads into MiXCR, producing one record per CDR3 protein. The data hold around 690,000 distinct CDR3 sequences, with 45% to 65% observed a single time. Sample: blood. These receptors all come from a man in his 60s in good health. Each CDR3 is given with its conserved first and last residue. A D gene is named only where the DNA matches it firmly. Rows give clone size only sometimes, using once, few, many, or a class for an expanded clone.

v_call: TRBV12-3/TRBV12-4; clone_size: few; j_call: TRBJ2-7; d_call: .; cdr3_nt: TGTGCCAGCAGTTTTCATGGGGCCTACGAGCAGTACTTC; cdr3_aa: CASSFHGAYEQYF
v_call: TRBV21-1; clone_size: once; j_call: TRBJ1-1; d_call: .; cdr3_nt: TGTGCCAGCAGCAAAGCGGCGGGAGTCGCTTTCTTT; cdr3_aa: CASSKAAGVAFF
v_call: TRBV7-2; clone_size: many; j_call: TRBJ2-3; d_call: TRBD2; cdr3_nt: TGTGCCAGCAGCTTAGGGACTAGCGGGGGGACCCGCACAGATACGCAGTATTTT; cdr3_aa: CASSLGTSGGTRTDTQYF
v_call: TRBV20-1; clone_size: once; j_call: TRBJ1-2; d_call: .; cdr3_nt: TGCAGTGCTAGAGATGACTGGGGTGGCTACACCTTC; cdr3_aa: CSARDDWGGYTF
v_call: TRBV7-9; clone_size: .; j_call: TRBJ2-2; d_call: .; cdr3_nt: TGTGCCAGCAGCATCACGATTAACACCGGGGAGCTGTTTTTT; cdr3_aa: CASSITINTGELFF
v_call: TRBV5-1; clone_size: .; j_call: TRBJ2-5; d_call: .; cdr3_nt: TGCGCCAGCAGCTCCACTTCTGGGGGGCAAGAGACCCAGTACTTC; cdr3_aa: CASSSTSGGQETQYF
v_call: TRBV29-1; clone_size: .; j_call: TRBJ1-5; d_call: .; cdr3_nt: TGCAGCGCCAAAAGCGCCAGAGGTCAGCCCCAGCATTTT; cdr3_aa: CSAKSARGQPQHF
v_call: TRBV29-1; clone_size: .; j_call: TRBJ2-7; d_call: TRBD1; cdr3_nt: TGCAGCGCCGCGGGACAGGGGGCCTCCTACGAGCAGTACTTC; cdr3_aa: CSAAGQGASYEQYF
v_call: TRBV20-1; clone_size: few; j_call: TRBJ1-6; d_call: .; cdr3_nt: TGCAGTGCTAGTCGGGGGGGAACCTATAATTCACCCCTCCACTTT; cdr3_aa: CSASRGGTYNSPLHF
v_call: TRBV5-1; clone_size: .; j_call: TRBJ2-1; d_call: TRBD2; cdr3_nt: TGCGCCAGCAGCTTGGCCATCGGGGGAGGGTACAATGAGCAGTTCTTC; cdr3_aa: CASSLAIGGGYNEQFF
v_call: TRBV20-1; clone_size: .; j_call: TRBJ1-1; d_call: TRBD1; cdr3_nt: TGCAGTGCGCCGACTGGGACAGAACGAATGAACACTGAAGCTTTCTTT; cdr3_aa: CSAPTGTERMNTEAFF
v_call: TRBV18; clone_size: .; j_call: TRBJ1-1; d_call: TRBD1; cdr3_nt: TGTGCCAGCTCACCAGGGACAGGGGAAGACACTGAAGCTTTCTTT; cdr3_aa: CASSPGTGEDTEAFF
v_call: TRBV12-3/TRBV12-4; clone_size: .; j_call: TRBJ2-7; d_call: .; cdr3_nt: TGTGCCAGCAGTTTCGGAGGGTTGGGCGAGCAGTACTTC; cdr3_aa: CASSFGGLGEQYF
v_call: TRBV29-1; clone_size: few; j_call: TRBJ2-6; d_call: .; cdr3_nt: TGCAGCGTTGATACAGGGTCTGGGGCCAACGTCCTGACTTTC; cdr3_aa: CSVDTGSGANVLTF
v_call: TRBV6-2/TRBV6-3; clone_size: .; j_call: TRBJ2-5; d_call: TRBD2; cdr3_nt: TGTGCCAGCAGCAACAAACGACTAGCGGGGGAAGAGACCCAGTACTTC; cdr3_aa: CASSNKRLAGEETQYF
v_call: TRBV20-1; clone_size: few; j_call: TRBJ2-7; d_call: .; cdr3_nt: TGCAGTGCTACCGCCGGAGCGACCGAGACCGAGCAGTACTTC; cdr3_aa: CSATAGATETEQYF
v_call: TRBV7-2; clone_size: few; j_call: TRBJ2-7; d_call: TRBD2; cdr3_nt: TGTGCCAGCAGCTTAAGTCTAGCGGGGACTTACGAGCAGTACTTC; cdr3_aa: CASSLSLAGTYEQYF
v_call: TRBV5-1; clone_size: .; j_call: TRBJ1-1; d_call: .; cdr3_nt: TGCGCCAGCAGCTCGGGGTTGGGGGAAGGCAGGAGGGATGAAGCTTTCTTT; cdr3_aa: CASSSGLGEGRRDEAFF
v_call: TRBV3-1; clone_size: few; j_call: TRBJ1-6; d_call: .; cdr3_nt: TGTGCCAGCAGCCAAGGGGCAGGCCTAGAGGTCCACTTT; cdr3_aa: CASSQGAGLEVHF
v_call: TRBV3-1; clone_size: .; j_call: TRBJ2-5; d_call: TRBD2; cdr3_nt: TGTGCCAGCACGGAGAACCTAGCGGGGGGGACAGAGACCCAGTACTTC; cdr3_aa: CASTENLAGGTETQYF